The rows below give T cell receptor beta chains drawn from one sample of a study of shared clonotypes between healthy human individuals. Measured with immunoSEQ multiplex PCR; TCRdb has only the in-frame clones, and not every one. The sample has about 2 million clones, about 95% seen once. Sequencing was performed on naive CD8+ T cells sorted from blood. The source is a man aged 18 to 29 in good health. Each CDR3 is given with its conserved first and last residue. A D gene is named only where the DNA matches it firmly. The listing skips clone size in some rows; elsewhere it reads once, few, many or a size class.

D gene: TRBD2
V gene: TRBV7-2
J gene: TRBJ2-1
clone size: -
CDR3 DNA: TGTGCCAGCAGCTTAAATCTGTATAGCGGGAAATACAATGAGCAGTTCTTC
CDR3 protein: CASSLNLYSGKYNEQFF

D gene: -
V gene: TRBV10-3
J gene: TRBJ2-7
clone size: -
CDR3 DNA: TGTGCCATCAGTGAATTGGGTAAGGGGAAATCGACCTACGAGCAGTACTTC
CDR3 protein: CAISELGKGKSTYEQYF

D gene: -
V gene: TRBV4-3
J gene: TRBJ2-1
clone size: -
CDR3 DNA: TGCGCCAGCAGCCAAGTATCATCAGATGAGCAGTTCTTC
CDR3 protein: CASSQVSSDEQFF

D gene: -
V gene: TRBV27
J gene: TRBJ1-1
clone size: -
CDR3 DNA: TGTGCCAGCAGCTTGGGAGCGGACACTGAAGCTTTCTTT
CDR3 protein: CASSLGADTEAFF

D gene: -
V gene: TRBV4-3
J gene: TRBJ2-7
clone size: -
CDR3 DNA: TGCGCCAGCAGCCAAACCCAGACAGGTATCTACGAGCAGTACTTC
CDR3 protein: CASSQTQTGIYEQYF

D gene: -
V gene: TRBV7-9
J gene: TRBJ1-1
clone size: -
CDR3 DNA: TGTGCCAGCAGCTTACCGGGACGGAAGAACACTGAAGCTTTCTTT
CDR3 protein: CASSLPGRKNTEAFF

D gene: -
V gene: TRBV27
J gene: TRBJ1-1
clone size: once
CDR3 DNA: TGTGCCAGCAGTTTTTCTTTCGGGGAAAGGGGCACTGAAGCTTTCTTT
CDR3 protein: CASSFSFGERGTEAFF

D gene: TRBD2
V gene: TRBV30
J gene: TRBJ2-1
clone size: -
CDR3 DNA: TGTGCCTGGAGTGTAGCCGGGACTAGCGGGGGGGCGGATGAGCAGTTCTTC
CDR3 protein: CAWSVAGTSGGADEQFF

D gene: -
V gene: TRBV6-6
J gene: TRBJ1-3
clone size: -
CDR3 DNA: TGTGCCAGCAGTTACTCGATTGAGGGGCCTGGAAACACCATATATTTT
CDR3 protein: CASSYSIEGPGNTIYF

D gene: -
V gene: TRBV5-8
J gene: TRBJ1-5
clone size: -
CDR3 DNA: TGTGCCAGCAGCTTGGGACGGTATCAGCCCCAGCATTTT
CDR3 protein: CASSLGRYQPQHF

D gene: -
V gene: TRBV7-8
J gene: TRBJ2-5
clone size: -
CDR3 DNA: TGTGCCAGCAGCTTAGATCTCGCGCAAGAGACCCAGTACTTC
CDR3 protein: CASSLDLAQETQYF

D gene: -
V gene: TRBV13
J gene: TRBJ1-2
clone size: -
CDR3 DNA: TGTGCCAGCAGTTTTGGACCGAACTATGGCTACACCTTC
CDR3 protein: CASSFGPNYGYTF

D gene: -
V gene: TRBV21-1
J gene: TRBJ1-1
clone size: -
CDR3 DNA: -
CDR3 protein: CASSKVGQGSGTEAFF

D gene: TRBD2
V gene: TRBV18
J gene: TRBJ2-7
clone size: -
CDR3 DNA: TGTGCCAGCTCACCATCCGGGACTAGCGGGAGGGCCGGGCGGTACGAGCAGTACTTC
CDR3 protein: CASSPSGTSGRAGRYEQYF

D gene: -
V gene: TRBV5-4
J gene: TRBJ2-7
clone size: -
CDR3 DNA: TGTGCCTATTCGGACGGAGCCGACTACGAGCAGTACTTC
CDR3 protein: CAYSDGADYEQYF

D gene: -
V gene: TRBV6-5
J gene: TRBJ2-7
clone size: -
CDR3 DNA: TGTGCCAGCAGTTACGGGACGGGGACCGACCCCACGTACTTC
CDR3 protein: CASSYGTGTDPTYF

D gene: -
V gene: TRBV5-6
J gene: TRBJ1-6
clone size: -
CDR3 DNA: TGTGCCAGCAGCTTGGGACTGGGGCCAGGTTCACCCCTCCACTTT
CDR3 protein: CASSLGLGPGSPLHF

D gene: TRBD2
V gene: TRBV13
J gene: TRBJ2-7
clone size: -
CDR3 DNA: TGTGCCAGCAGCTCCCCCGCGGGAGGTGCCTACGAGCAGTACTTC
CDR3 protein: CASSSPAGGAYEQYF

D gene: -
V gene: TRBV11-2
J gene: TRBJ2-7
clone size: -
CDR3 DNA: TGTGCCAGCAGCCCCAACCACGAGCAGTACTTC
CDR3 protein: CASSPNHEQYF

D gene: TRBD1
V gene: TRBV11-1
J gene: TRBJ2-7
clone size: once
CDR3 DNA: TGTGCCAGCAGTTTCGGACAGGGCTACGAGCAGTACTTC
CDR3 protein: CASSFGQGYEQYF

D gene: -
V gene: TRBV6-1
J gene: TRBJ2-1
clone size: once
CDR3 DNA: TGTGCCAGCAGTGAAAGGTGGACGAATGAGCAGTTCTTC
CDR3 protein: CASSERWTNEQFF

D gene: -
V gene: TRBV5-6
J gene: TRBJ1-2
clone size: -
CDR3 DNA: TGTGCCAGCAGCTACGTTGAAGGGCCAAACTATGGCTACACCTTC
CDR3 protein: CASSYVEGPNYGYTF

D gene: -
V gene: TRBV4-1
J gene: TRBJ1-1
clone size: -
CDR3 DNA: TGCGCCAGCAGCGCTTGGGGGACGGACGACACTGAAGCTTTCTTT
CDR3 protein: CASSAWGTDDTEAFF

D gene: TRBD2
V gene: TRBV7-8
J gene: TRBJ2-5
clone size: -
CDR3 DNA: TGTGCCAGCAGCTTACTAGCGGGACCCCAAGAGACCCAGTACTTC
CDR3 protein: CASSLLAGPQETQYF

D gene: -
V gene: TRBV4-3
J gene: TRBJ2-2
clone size: once
CDR3 DNA: TGCGCCAGCAGCCAAGACGAAGGGTTGAGCACCGGGGAGCTGTTTTTT
CDR3 protein: CASSQDEGLSTGELFF

D gene: TRBD1
V gene: TRBV13
J gene: TRBJ1-2
clone size: -
CDR3 DNA: TGTGCCAGCAGCTCCCGGGACAGGGGTAACTATGGCTACACCTTC
CDR3 protein: CASSSRDRGNYGYTF

D gene: -
V gene: TRBV5-1
J gene: TRBJ1-1
clone size: -
CDR3 DNA: TGCGCCAGCAGCGCGGGATCCGAGAACACTGAAGCTTTCTTT
CDR3 protein: CASSAGSENTEAFF

D gene: TRBD1
V gene: TRBV6-5
J gene: TRBJ2-7
clone size: -
CDR3 DNA: TGTGCCAGCAGCCGGGGACAGGGAGGCGAGCAGTACTTC
CDR3 protein: CASSRGQGGEQYF

D gene: -
V gene: TRBV7-2
J gene: TRBJ1-4
clone size: -
CDR3 DNA: TGTGCCAGCAGCTCTCCGGAAGGACAACGGGATAAACTGTTTTTT
CDR3 protein: CASSSPEGQRDKLFF

D gene: TRBD1
V gene: TRBV6-4
J gene: TRBJ2-7
clone size: -
CDR3 DNA: TGTGCCAGCAGCACCAACAGGGGGCAGGGAGGCTACGAGCAGTACTTC
CDR3 protein: CASSTNRGQGGYEQYF

D gene: TRBD1
V gene: TRBV9
J gene: TRBJ1-2
clone size: -
CDR3 DNA: TGTGCCAGCAGCGTAGATGGACAGGGGGCCCATGGCTACACCTTC
CDR3 protein: CASSVDGQGAHGYTF

D gene: -
V gene: TRBV27
J gene: TRBJ2-1
clone size: -
CDR3 DNA: TGTGCCAGCAGCACCCTAGCGCTGTCTAACAATGAGCAGTTCTTC
CDR3 protein: CASSTLALSNNEQFF

D gene: -
V gene: TRBV5-6
J gene: TRBJ2-7
clone size: -
CDR3 DNA: TGTGCCAGCAGCTTCTACTACACCTACGAGCAGTACTTC
CDR3 protein: CASSFYYTYEQYF

D gene: TRBD1
V gene: TRBV13
J gene: TRBJ2-1
clone size: -
CDR3 DNA: TGTGCCAGCAGCTTTGCCCGGGACAGCCCGTACAATGAGCAGTTCTTC
CDR3 protein: CASSFARDSPYNEQFF

D gene: TRBD1
V gene: TRBV4-1
J gene: TRBJ1-1
clone size: once
CDR3 DNA: TGCGCCAGCAGCCAAGACAGGGGGTATCTACCAGCTTTCTTT
CDR3 protein: CASSQDRGYLPAFF